This paragraph reports one TCR beta chain. Antigen specificity is unknown. This sample was included in a study of blood T cells in healthy people across ages. Study-level findings and limits: Diversity figures derived from one million T cells were judged to underestimate the true value.

A minimum of 7 million PBMCs was isolated per sample. It was with a sample-barcoded 5' primer and a J-beta primer mix that a second PCR of roughly 7 to 12 cycles was run. TCRdb used MiXCR to reprocess the 5' RACE reads, holding one entry per CDR3 protein. The sample shows roughly 800,000 distinct CDR3 sequences, under 40% of them seen only once. Germline V gene sequence: CDR1 SGHRS, CDR2 YFSETQ. This CDR3 is built from 15 residues. Trimming stripped 0 bases from V and 3 bases from J, with 12 bases between. The sequence was collected from a man aged 18 to 29 in good health. This chain links TRBV5-1 with TRBJ1-1; perhaps TRBD1 as D (6 bases). The specimen sequenced was blood. CDR3 in DNA: TGCGCCAGCAGCTTGGTGCAGCCAGGGGACACTGAAGCTTTCTTT. This gives the protein CASSLVQPGDTEAFF.